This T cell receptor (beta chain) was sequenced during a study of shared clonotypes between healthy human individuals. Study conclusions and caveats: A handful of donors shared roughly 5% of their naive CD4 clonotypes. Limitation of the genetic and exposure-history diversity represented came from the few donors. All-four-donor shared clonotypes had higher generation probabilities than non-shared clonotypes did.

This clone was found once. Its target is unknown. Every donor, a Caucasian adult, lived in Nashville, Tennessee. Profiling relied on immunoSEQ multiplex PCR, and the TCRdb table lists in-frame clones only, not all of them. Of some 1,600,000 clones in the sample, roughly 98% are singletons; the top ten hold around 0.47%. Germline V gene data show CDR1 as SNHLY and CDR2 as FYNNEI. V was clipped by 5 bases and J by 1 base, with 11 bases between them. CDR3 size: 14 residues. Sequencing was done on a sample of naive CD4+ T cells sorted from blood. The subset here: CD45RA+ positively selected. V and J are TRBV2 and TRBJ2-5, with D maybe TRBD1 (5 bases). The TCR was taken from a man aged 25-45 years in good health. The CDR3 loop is CASSSQGSQETQYF. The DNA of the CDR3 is TGTGCCAGCAGTTCCCAGGGATCCCAAGAGACCCAGTACTTC.